The 9 T cell receptor beta chains below all came from one sample that was sequenced in a study of CD8 T cells in Susac syndrome. RNA was extracted with the RNeasy kit, and a quantity of roughly 0.45 to 1 ug was reverse transcribed using random hexamers. TCRdb analysed the immunoSEQ multiplex PCR reads with MiXCR anew, one entry per CDR3 protein. The table includes roughly 120,000 distinct CDR3 sequences, approximately 94% detected once. Sequences were obtained from CD4+ T cells from PBMCs. The origin of the receptors is a human donor with multiple sclerosis.

V usage is TRBV12-3 or TRBV12-4 and J usage is TRBJ1-2; 10 nucleotides line up with TRBD1. The V gene end was trimmed by 8 bases and the J gene end by 10 bases; junction bases not matched to a gene: 4. This CDR3 is 11 amino acids long. CDR3: CASRDRGIYTF. DNA of the CDR3: TGTGCCAGCCGGGACAGGGGTATCTACACCTTC.

This clonotype appeared a few times. This rearrangement joins TRBV7-7 to TRBJ1-1; D not resolved. This CDR3 has 13 residues. CDR1 is SSHAT and CDR2 is FNYEAQ in the germline V gene (reference sequence). Trimming took 3 bases from V and 1 from J, leaving 6 bases between them. CDR3 coding DNA: TGTGCCAGCAGCTTCTCCCGGAACACTGAAGCTTTCTTT. Its protein product is CASSFSRNTEAFF. Combining the CDR3 with reference TRBV7-7 and TRBJ1-1 gives the whole variable domain GAGVSQSPRYKVTKRGQDVTLRCDPISSHATLYWYQQALGQGPEFLTYFNYEAQPDKSGLPSDRFSAERPEGSISTLTIQRTEQRDSAMYRCASSFSRNTEAFFGQGTRLTVV.

This chain connects TRBV5-1 to TRBJ2-7, with TRBD1 matching 7 bases. The trim removed 0 bases at V and 8 bases at J, leaving 5 bases unmatched. The CDR3 is 13 amino acids. Looked up from germline, CDR1 is SGHRS and CDR2 is YFSETQ. CDR3 region: CASSLAGRGKQYF. The CDR3 bases are TGCGCCAGCAGCTTGGCGGGCAGGGGGAAGCAGTACTTC. The whole variable domain, filled in from reference TRBV5-1 and TRBJ2-7, reads KAGVTQTPRYLIKTRGQQVTLSCSPISGHRSVSWYQQTPGQGLQFLFEYFSETQRNKGNFPGRFSGRQFSNSRSEMNVSTLELGDSALYLCASSLAGRGKQYFGPGTRLTVT.

The chain recombines TRBV9 with TRBJ1-1; D unclear. Germline V gene data show CDR1 as SGDLS and CDR2 as YYNGEE. The length of the CDR3 is 16 residues. The ends were cut back, 5 bases at V and 0 bases at J, with 17 bases in the middle. CDR3 sequence (DNA): TGTGCCAGCAGTCGACGGGGAGGGCCCATGAACACTGAAGCTTTCTTT. The encoded protein is CASSRRGGPMNTEAFF.

The chain links TRBV11-1 to TRBJ2-6; D gene uncertain. V was shortened by 2 bases and J by 0 bases, with 14 bases between the two germline ends. CDR1 and CDR2 (germline): SGHAT, FQDESV (reference sequence). The CDR3 extends over 18 amino acids. The CDR3 region has the DNA TGTGCCAGCAGCTTAAGGCGGCAGGTCCACTCTGGGGCCAACGTCCTGACTTTC. It translates to CASSLRRQVHSGANVLTF.

The V call is TRBV15, the J call TRBJ2-5, with TRBD1 matching over 7 bases. J was trimmed by 0 bases and V by 2 bases; bases with no gene match: 3. The CDR3 sequence is 15 residues long. Germline-derived CDR1 and CDR2 are LNHNV and YYDKDF (reference sequence). The CDR3 DNA is TGTGCCACCAGCAGACGTACAGGGGACCAAGAGACCCAGTACTTC. It codes for CATSRRTGDQETQYF.

The gene calls are TRBV5-1 and TRBJ2-4; no definite D call. V was pared by 1 base and J by 0 bases, with 5 bases between. Germline V gene data show CDR1 as SGHRS and CDR2 as YFSETQ. CDR3 length: 14 amino acids. This CDR3 reads CASSLTVAKNIQYF. The CDR3 nucleotides read TGCGCCAGCAGCTTGACCGTAGCCAAAAACATTCAGTACTTC.

This clonotype was seen only once. The V call is TRBV10-3, the J call TRBJ2-7; 8 nucleotides align to TRBD2. J lost 5 bases, V lost 8 bases, and 2 bases had no gene match. In germline, CDR1 is ENHRY, CDR2 SYGVKD. The CDR3 has 11 residues. This chain's CDR3 is CAIREGDEQYF. CDR3 sequence (DNA): TGTGCCATCCGGGAGGGGGACGAGCAGTACTTC.

V gene TRBV2 combines with J gene TRBJ1-1; maybe TRBD1 (6 bases). CDR3 length: 16 amino acids. Trimming pared 3 bases from V and 0 bases from J, leaving 14 bases between. Germline V gene lookup returns CDR1 SNHLY and CDR2 FYNNEI. CDR3 DNA sequence: TGTGCCAGCAGTGAGGTGATCGGACAGCTGAACACTGAAGCTTTCTTT. Its translation is CASSEVIGQLNTEAFF.